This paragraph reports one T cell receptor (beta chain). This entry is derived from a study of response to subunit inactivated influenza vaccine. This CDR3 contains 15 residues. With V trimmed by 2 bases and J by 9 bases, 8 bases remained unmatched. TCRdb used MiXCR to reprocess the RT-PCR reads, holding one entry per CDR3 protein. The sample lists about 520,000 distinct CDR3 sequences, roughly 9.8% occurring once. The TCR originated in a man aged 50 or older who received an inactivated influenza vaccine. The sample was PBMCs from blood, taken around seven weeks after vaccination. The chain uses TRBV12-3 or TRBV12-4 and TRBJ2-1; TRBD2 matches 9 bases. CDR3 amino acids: CASSLKVAGVGEQFF. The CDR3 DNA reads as TGTGCCAGCAGTTTAAAGGTAGCGGGAGTAGGTGAGCAGTTCTTC.